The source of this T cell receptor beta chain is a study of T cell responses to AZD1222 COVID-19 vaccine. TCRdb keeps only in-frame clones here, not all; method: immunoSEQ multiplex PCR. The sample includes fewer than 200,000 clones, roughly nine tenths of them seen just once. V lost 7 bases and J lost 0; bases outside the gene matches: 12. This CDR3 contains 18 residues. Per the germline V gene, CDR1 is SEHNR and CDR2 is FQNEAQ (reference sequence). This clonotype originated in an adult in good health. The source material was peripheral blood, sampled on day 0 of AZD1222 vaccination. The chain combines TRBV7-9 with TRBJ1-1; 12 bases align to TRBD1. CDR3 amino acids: CASNQPPGQGAMNTEAFF. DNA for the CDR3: TGTGCCAGCAACCAACCCCCGGGACAGGGGGCGATGAACACTGAAGCTTTCTTT.